Each of the 23 T cell receptor beta chains below was sequenced from the same sample in a study of patients and donors after allogeneic stem cell transplantation. TCRdb reanalysed the RT-PCR reads using MiXCR and keeps one entry per CDR3 protein. The profile shows some 880,000 distinct CDR3 sequences, more than 15% of them singletons. The specimen was blood, either unsorted or a sorted T cell fraction (not recorded which). The receptors derive from a human donor who was either an allogeneic HSCT recipient or a stem cell or donor lymphocyte infusion donor (not recorded which). It is not recorded whose cells these are; they may come from a transplant donor.

V gene TRBV7-2 combines with J gene TRBJ2-5, with 7 bases aligning to TRBD2. Germline CDR1 reads SGHTA; CDR2 reads FQGNSA. CDR3 length: 15 amino acids. J gave up 5 bases and V 4 bases, and 10 bases lay outside the gene matches. In DNA form, the CDR3 reads TGTGCCAGCAGCTATGGAGCGGGGCGCGGGGAGACCCAGTACTTC. Amino acid sequence: CASSYGAGRGETQYF.

This clonotype was counted only a few times. This chain joins TRBV3-1 and TRBJ2-1; a possible D gene is TRBD2 (6 bases). V lost 11 bases and J 8 bases, leaving 19 bases between the germline ends. Germline V lookup: CDR1 LGHDT, CDR2 YNNKEL (reference sequence). CDR3 size: 13 residues. The CDR3 DNA reads as TGTGCCTGCCGGGAGAGGGGTAGGGATGAGCAGTTCTTC. Its protein is CACRERGRDEQFF.

This rearrangement joins TRBV5-6 to TRBJ1-1; D might be TRBD1 (5 bases). Trimming removed 1 base from V and 1 base from J, with 11 bases in between. Germline CDR1 is SGHDT and CDR2 is YYEEEE. The CDR3 is 15 residues long. The chain's CDR3 is CASSLLRGGNTEAFF. CDR3 nucleotide sequence: TGTGCCAGCAGCTTGTTGAGGGGCGGGAACACTGAAGCTTTCTTT.

This clonotype was found a few times. The chain couples TRBV3-1 to TRBJ2-1, with TRBD2 matching over 8 bases. The junction had 3 bases not matched to a gene; V was cut back by 1 base and J by 1 base. Germline V gives CDR1 LGHDT, CDR2 YNNKEL (reference sequence). The CDR3 is 16 residues long. The CDR3 sequence: CASSQGGGRSYNEQFF. CDR3 nucleotides: TGTGCCAGCAGCCAAGGGGGCGGGAGGTCCTACAATGAGCAGTTCTTC.

The chain carries TRBV2 and TRBJ2-3; maybe TRBD2 (5 bases). V was pared by 7 bases and J by 3 bases, with 11 bases between. From germline, CDR1 is SNHLY and CDR2 FYNNEI. The CDR3 is 13 amino acids. CDR3 nucleotides: TGTGCCAGCACCCGGGAAGGGACAGATACGCAGTATTTT. Translation: CASTREGTDTQYF.

This clonotype was seen a few times. This chain connects TRBV4-1 to TRBJ2-7, with TRBD1 matching 8 bases. This CDR3 comprises 16 residues. With 2 bases clipped from V and 4 bases from J, the junction kept 10 bases outside the gene matches. Germline CDR1 and CDR2: MGHRA and YSYEKL. The CDR3 DNA is TGCGCCAGCAGCCAAAGTTTGGGGGACAGGACTTACGAGCAGTACTTC. This sequence encodes CASSQSLGDRTYEQYF.

The chain is built from TRBV3-1 and TRBJ2-1, with 10 bases that match TRBD1. Germline V lookup: CDR1 LGHDT, CDR2 YNNKEL (reference sequence). CDR3 size: 16 residues. Trimming took 1 base from V and 8 from J; bases not matched to a gene: 8. CDR3 loop: CASSQVHGTGVHEQFF. As DNA, the CDR3 is TGTGCCAGCAGCCAAGTCCACGGGACAGGGGTTCATGAGCAGTTCTTC.

As to this clonotype: The junction does not match germline at one end; this may be a read error. Here the CDR3 reads CLILNTGELFF. As DNA, the CDR3 is TGCCTTATTCTGAACACCGGGGAGCTGTTTTTT. The V call is TRBV12-3 or TRBV12-4, the J call TRBJ2-2; the D is unclear. The CDR3 runs 11 residues.

This clonotype came up a few times. The DNA for the CDR3 is TGCAGTGCTTTACACCGACCGGATACGCAGTATTTT. Its translation is CSALHRPDTQYF. The rearrangement joins TRBV20-1 to TRBJ2-3; no definite D call. Deletions cut 5 bases from V and 6 bases from J, with 12 bases between. The CDR3 sequence is 12 residues long. Germline V gene lookup returns CDR1 DFQATT and CDR2 SNEGSKA (reference sequence).

The V gene is TRBV5-1, the J gene TRBJ1-3, with a weak D call TRBD1 (5 bases). Between the trimmed V and J ends, which lost 0 bases and 0 bases, there was a span of 10 bases. The CDR3 totals 16 residues. The germline CDR1 and CDR2 sequences are SGHRS and YFSETQ. The CDR3 DNA follows: TGCGCCAGCAGCTTGGATACAGGCAGCTCTGGAAACACCATATATTTT. Its translation: CASSLDTGSSGNTIYF.

In this sample, this clonotype turned up a few times. V gene TRBV3-1 combines with J gene TRBJ1-2, with 9 bases matching TRBD1. The V and J ends lost 4 bases and 8 bases, in that order; junction bases with no gene match: 5. The CDR3 has 13 residues. CDR1 LGHDT and CDR2 YNNKEL come from the germline V gene (reference sequence). The CDR3 sequence is CASSPGTGIGYTF. CDR3 coding DNA: TGTGCCAGCAGCCCCGGGACAGGGATCGGCTACACCTTC. The variable domain in full, with the rest retrieved from reference TRBV3-1 and TRBJ1-2, is DTAVSQTPKYLVTQMGNDKSIKCEQNLGHDTMYWYKQDSKKFLKIMFSYNNKELIINETVPNRFSPKSPDKAHLNLHINSLELGDSAVYFCASSPGTGIGYTFGSGTRLTVV.

This clonotype was seen a few times. This chain joins TRBV6-2 or TRBV6-3 and TRBJ2-2; no reliable D call. CDR1 MNHEY and CDR2 SVGEGT come from the germline V gene. This CDR3 spans 15 amino acids. The ends were cut back, 0 bases at V and 6 bases at J, with 11 bases in the middle. The DNA of the CDR3 is TGTGCCAGCAGTTACTCGACTTCTAGTCCCGGGGAGCTGTTTTTT. Translating gives CASSYSTSSPGELFF.

The table lists this clonotype with a count of one. The chain combines TRBV7-9 with TRBJ1-4, with 8 nucleotides matching TRBD1. V gave up 2 bases and J gave up 6 bases; unmatched junction bases: 5. Germline CDR1 and CDR2: SEHNR and FQNEAQ (reference sequence). The CDR3 contains 15 residues. CDR3 sequence reads: CASSLKTGADEKLFF. In nucleotides, the CDR3 is TGTGCCAGCAGCTTAAAGACAGGGGCGGATGAAAAACTGTTTTTT.

This clonotype was recorded at least ten times. The chain has TRBV24-1 and TRBJ2-1; TRBD2 matches at 11 bases. This CDR3 has 17 amino acids. Germline CDR1 reads KGHDR; CDR2 reads SFDVKD. V was pared by 4 bases and J by 3 bases, with 7 bases of the junction left unmatched. CDR3 protein: CATSEHSGLADYNEQFF. The CDR3 bases are TGTGCCACCAGTGAACATTCGGGACTAGCGGACTACAATGAGCAGTTCTTC.

This clonotype was seen a handful of times. The V and J genes are TRBV5-6 and TRBJ2-7, with D tentatively TRBD1 or TRBD2 (6 bases each). The germline V gene encodes CDR1 SGHDT and CDR2 YYEEEE. The CDR3 consists of 13 residues. V gave up 1 base and J gave up 6 bases, with 11 bases separating them. The CDR3 DNA sequence: TGTGCCAGCAGCTTGATACCGGGGGCCGAGCAGTACTTC. Its protein product is CASSLIPGAEQYF.

This clonotype has a handful of counts. The gene calls are TRBV25-1 and TRBJ2-2; 7 bases map to TRBD1. Germline V gene data show CDR1 as MGHDK and CDR2 as SYGVNS. There are 16 residues in the CDR3. The junction had 3 bases not matched to a gene; V was cut back by 1 base and J by 1 base. CDR3 DNA sequence: TGTGCCAGCAGTGAATCAGGGGGTGTGAACACCGGGGAGCTGTTTTTT. It is translated as CASSESGGVNTGELFF.

V gene TRBV9 combines with J gene TRBJ2-1, with 9 nucleotides matching TRBD2. The CDR3 contains 16 residues. Germline lookup yields CDR1 SGDLS and CDR2 YYNGEE. V was pared by 4 bases and J by 6 bases, with 11 bases of the junction left unmatched. The CDR3 loop is CASSPRGSSGTNEQFF. CDR3 bases: TGTGCCAGCAGCCCTAGAGGGTCTAGCGGGACCAATGAGCAGTTCTTC.

The sample holds a few counts of this clonotype. The chain links TRBV27 to TRBJ2-3, with 8 bases that match TRBD2. Germline CDR1 and CDR2: MNHEY and SMNVEV (reference sequence). V shed 7 bases, J shed 2 bases, and the junction held 17 bases outside the gene matches. This CDR3 is built from 18 residues. CDR3 sequence reads: CASKYLPELADFTDTQYF. The DNA of the CDR3 is TGTGCCAGCAAGTATTTACCCGAACTAGCGGATTTCACAGATACGCAGTATTTT.

J is TRBJ1-2 and V is TRBV5-1; D remains ambiguous. The ends were cut back, 0 bases at V and 4 bases at J, with 10 bases in the middle. There are 14 residues in the CDR3. Looked up from germline, CDR1 is SGHRS and CDR2 is YFSETQ. CDR3 amino acids: CASSLARQFYGYTF. In DNA, the CDR3 is TGCGCCAGCAGCTTGGCCAGACAATTCTATGGCTACACCTTC.

The chain uses TRBV5-1 and TRBJ2-2, with D possibly being TRBD2 (9 bases). Germline values: CDR1 SGHRS, CDR2 YFSETQ. The CDR3 has 17 amino acids. V was pared by 4 bases and J by 2 bases, with 18 bases between. The CDR3 coding sequence is TGCGCCAGCAGCCGGACAGGGCTAGCGGGAAACACCGGGGAGCTGTTTTTT. It translates to CASSRTGLAGNTGELFF.

The sample holds a few counts of this clonotype. The rearrangement uses TRBV12-3 or TRBV12-4 and TRBJ1-5; D is perhaps TRBD1 (5 bases). Trimming removed 6 bases at V and 5 bases at J, with 8 bases between. This CDR3 spans 12 amino acids. CDR3 residues: CASRTRDQPQHF. The CDR3 nucleotides are TGTGCCAGCAGAACCAGGGATCAGCCCCAGCATTTT.

This clonotype was observed a few times. V is TRBV2 and J is TRBJ2-2, with a weak D call TRBD1 (5 bases). V was trimmed by 8 bases and J by 5 bases, leaving 15 bases between them. Germline V CDR1 and CDR2: SNHLY, FYNNEI. The CDR3 sequence is 14 residues long. In DNA, the CDR3 is TGTGCCAGCGGGAAGGGGCTACCGACCGGGGAGCTGTTTTTT. Protein product: CASGKGLPTGELFF.

In this sample, this clonotype turned up a few times. This rearrangement joins TRBV9 to TRBJ2-7; D gene uncertain. Germline loops: CDR1 SGDLS, CDR2 YYNGEE. The V and J ends lost 0 bases and 2 bases respectively, with 12 bases between them. The CDR3 extends over 15 amino acids. The CDR3 protein is CASSVDGPAAYEQYF. The CDR3 DNA reads TGTGCCAGCAGCGTAGATGGTCCGGCCGCCTACGAGCAGTACTTC.